A single sample is the source of the 17 T cell receptor beta chains below, sequenced in a study of blood T cell repertoires in COVID-19. Sequencing was performed with immunoSEQ multiplex PCR; in TCRdb, only in-frame clones are kept and a portion is missing. The data show 310,000 or so clones, over 80% seen once. The material sequenced was PBMCs or T cells enriched from blood (not recorded which). The receptors shown here come from a woman aged 18-30 years who had recovered from COVID-19.

This chain connects TRBV27 to TRBJ1-5; TRBD1 matches 7 bases. Trimming took 5 bases from V and 0 from J; bases not matched to a gene: 4. Germline assignment: CDR1 MNHEY and CDR2 SMNVEV (reference sequence). The CDR3 loop spans 15 amino acids. CDR3 sequence: CASSRQGFSNQPQHF. The CDR3 nucleotides are TGTGCCAGCAGTAGACAGGGTTTTAGCAATCAGCCCCAGCATTTT.

The chain carries TRBV7-9 and TRBJ1-5, with a possible D match to TRBD1 (5 bases). V dropped 3 bases and J dropped 3 bases, with 9 bases sitting between them. Germline V gene sequence: CDR1 SEHNR, CDR2 FQNEAQ (reference sequence). The CDR3 has 14 amino acids. This CDR3 reads CASSFDSDNQPQHF. The CDR3 nucleotides are TGTGCCAGCAGCTTCGACAGTGACAATCAGCCCCAGCATTTT.

V is TRBV5-1 and J is TRBJ1-1; 7 positions agree with TRBD1. V shed 0 bases, J shed 0 bases, and the junction held 29 bases outside the gene matches. Germline V CDR1 and CDR2: SGHRS, YFSETQ. The CDR3 loop spans 24 amino acids. The DNA of the CDR3 is TGCGCCAGCAGCTTGGTTCAGGTCTATATGGGTCGGACAGGCCGGCTAGCACTGAACACTGAAGCTTTCTTT. Translation: CASSLVQVYMGRTGRLALNTEAFF.

The chain couples TRBV28 to TRBJ1-2; no firm D call. Germline-derived CDR1 and CDR2 are MDHEN and SYDVKM. The CDR3 is made up of 12 amino acids. Trimming removed 7 bases from V and 5 bases from J, with 11 bases in between. CDR3 sequence: CASTPEGYGYTF. Written as DNA, the CDR3 is TGTGCCAGCACCCCCGAGGGTTATGGCTACACCTTC.

V usage is TRBV6-2 or TRBV6-3 and J usage is TRBJ1-1, with D unresolved. V was trimmed by 1 base and J by 7 bases, leaving 7 bases between them. Germline V gives CDR1 MNHEY, CDR2 SVGEGT. The CDR3 spans 12 residues. The CDR3 bases are TGTGCCAGCAGTTACTATCGCGGTGAAGCTTTCTTT. Translating gives CASSYYRGEAFF.

The V gene is TRBV30, the J gene TRBJ1-6; TRBD1 aligns across 11 bases. This CDR3 has 17 residues. Trimming took 5 bases from V and 4 from J; bases not matched to a gene: 10. Germline lookup yields CDR1 GTSNPN and CDR2 SVGIG (reference sequence). CDR3 DNA: TGTGCCTGGGATTCCGGGACAGGGGGTTTTTATAATTCACCCCTCCACTTT. It yields the protein CAWDSGTGGFYNSPLHF.

The chain is built from TRBV5-1 and TRBJ1-4; D ambiguous. CDR3 length equals 16 residues. Trimming stripped 0 bases from V and 0 bases from J, with 9 bases between. The germline V gene has CDR1 SGHRS and CDR2 YFSETQ. CDR3 amino acids: CASSLGQSATNEKLFF. In DNA, the CDR3 is TGCGCCAGCAGCTTGGGCCAGTCTGCAACTAATGAAAAACTGTTTTTT.

The chain employs TRBV5-1 and TRBJ2-1; 8 positions agree with TRBD2. Per germline, CDR1 SGHRS and CDR2 YFSETQ. The CDR3 totals 15 residues. Unmatched junction bases numbered 15, after V lost 7 bases and J lost 9 bases. The CDR3 protein is CASSQRAGGSIEQFF. CDR3 in DNA: TGCGCCAGCTCTCAAAGGGCGGGGGGAAGCATTGAGCAGTTCTTC.

The chain combines TRBV5-1 with TRBJ2-1; 8 nucleotides align to TRBD2. This CDR3 contains 14 residues. V shed 2 bases, J shed 8 bases, and the junction held 6 bases outside the gene matches. CDR1 and CDR2 (germline): SGHRS, YFSETQ. CDR3 amino acids: CASSLRTSGDEQFF. CDR3 nucleotides: TGCGCCAGCAGCTTACGAACTAGCGGAGATGAGCAGTTCTTC. Supplemented by reference TRBV5-1 and TRBJ2-1, the full variable domain reads KAGVTQTPRYLIKTRGQQVTLSCSPISGHRSVSWYQQTPGQGLQFLFEYFSETQRNKGNFPGRFSGRQFSNSRSEMNVSTLELGDSALYLCASSLRTSGDEQFFGPGTRLTVL.

J is TRBJ2-7 and V is TRBV27; the match to TRBD2 covers 11 bases. Germline V gene lookup returns CDR1 MNHEY and CDR2 SMNVEV (reference sequence). The length of the CDR3 is 15 residues. Trimming cost V 6 bases and J 3 bases; bases outside gene matches: 7. The CDR3 protein is CASSFGTSGNYEQYF. The CDR3 coding sequence is TGTGCCAGCAGCTTCGGGACTAGCGGTAACTACGAGCAGTACTTC.

The gene calls are TRBV5-6 and TRBJ2-3; 9 bases are shared with TRBD1. The CDR3 has 15 amino acids. Germline V gives CDR1 SGHDT, CDR2 YYEEEE. Trimming cost V 4 bases and J 1 base; bases outside gene matches: 4. In DNA form, the CDR3 reads TGTGCCAGCAGCCTGGGACAGGGACGCACAGATACGCAGTATTTT. Protein: CASSLGQGRTDTQYF.

This chain connects TRBV3-1 (or the pseudogene TRBV3-2) to TRBJ1-5; TRBD1 is a possible D gene (6 bases). Germline values: CDR1 LGHDT, CDR2 YNNKEL (reference sequence). This CDR3 comprises 14 residues. V was shortened by 5 bases and J by 4 bases, with 12 bases between the two germline ends. As DNA, the CDR3 is TGTGCCAGCAGCTTCGGACAGTCGAATCAGCCCCAGCATTTT. Translation gives CASSFGQSNQPQHF.

The rearrangement joins TRBV20-1 to TRBJ1-1, with D uncertain. Germline V gene lookup returns CDR1 DFQATT and CDR2 SNEGSKA (reference sequence). V was trimmed by 3 bases and J by 1 base, leaving 9 bases between them. This CDR3 comprises 13 residues. This CDR3 reads CSASSRKNTEAFF. Written as DNA, the CDR3 is TGCAGTGCTAGTTCCAGGAAGAACACTGAAGCTTTCTTT.

V is TRBV28 and J is TRBJ2-4, with D hard to call. Deletions cut 5 bases from V and 0 bases from J, with 11 bases between. This CDR3 has 15 residues. Germline V gene lookup returns CDR1 MDHEN and CDR2 SYDVKM. CDR3 residues: CASSIHSLAKNIQYF. DNA for the CDR3: TGTGCCAGCAGTATACACAGTTTAGCCAAAAACATTCAGTACTTC.

J is TRBJ2-3 and V is TRBV3-1 (or the pseudogene TRBV3-2); tentatively, D is TRBD2 (5 bases). Germline V CDR1 and CDR2: LGHDT, YNNKEL (reference sequence). This CDR3 spans 14 amino acids. With 1 base removed from V and 8 bases from J, the gap between germline ends came to 13 bases. CDR3 region: CASSQGPSAGTQYF. In DNA, the CDR3 is TGTGCCAGCAGCCAAGGACCTTCCGCGGGTACGCAGTATTTT.

The gene calls are TRBV28 and TRBJ2-1, with D possibly matching TRBD2 (7 bases). V gave up 10 bases and J gave up 8 bases, with 18 bases separating them. This CDR3 spans 13 amino acids. Per the germline V gene, CDR1 is MDHEN and CDR2 is SYDVKM. This chain's CDR3 is CANRRLGGDEQFF. The CDR3 DNA follows: TGTGCCAACCGACGGCTAGGGGGGGATGAGCAGTTCTTC.

The rearrangement uses TRBV7-3 and TRBJ2-1; 11 bases are shared with TRBD2. Germline trimming cut 5 bases from V and 5 bases from J; bases unmatched to any gene: 8. The CDR3 loop spans 16 amino acids. Germline V gene sequence: CDR1 SGHTA, CDR2 FQGTGA. DNA of the CDR3: TGTGCCAGCAGCAAAGAGGGGACTAGCGGTCACAATGAGCAGTTCTTC. This codes for CASSKEGTSGHNEQFF.